The rows below give T cell receptor beta chains drawn from one sample of a study of early T cells in non-severe SARS-CoV-2 infection. TCRdb redid the calling of the 5' RACE reads with MiXCR, one entry per CDR3 protein. The sample includes about 40,000 distinct CDR3 sequences, 4.7% seen only once; the top ten take 4.8%. Sequencing input: whole blood. The source of these receptors is an adult who was a healthcare worker with PCR-confirmed SARS-CoV-2 infection or an uninfected control (not recorded which). Each CDR3 is given with its conserved first and last residue. The D gene is left open where the match is weak. Clone size is stated in some rows and not others, as once, few, many or a class when expanded.

v_call	clone_size	j_call	d_call	cdr3_nt	cdr3_aa
TRBV25-1	many	TRBJ1-1	TRBD1	TGTGCCAGCAGAACCGACAGGGCATCTTATCACACTGAAGCTTTCTTT	CASRTDRASYHTEAFF
TRBV20-1	many	TRBJ2-1	TRBD2	TGCAGTGCGAGTACTAGCGGGAGGGCCTATGAGCAGTTCTTC	CSASTSGRAYEQFF
TRBV4-1	many	TRBJ1-1	-	TGCGCCAGCAGCCAAGTAGGACGGACGAACACTGAAGCTTTCTTT	CASSQVGRTNTEAFF
TRBV7-2	-	TRBJ2-6	TRBD1	TGTGCCAGCAGCCCATCGACAGGGGGCGTATCTGGGGCCAACGTCCTGACTTTC	CASSPSTGGVSGANVLTF
TRBV20-1	-	TRBJ2-7	TRBD2	TGCAGTGCTAGAGACCGGACTAGTTTCTACGAGCAGTACTTC	CSARDRTSFYEQYF
TRBV4-1	many	TRBJ2-7	TRBD1	TGCGCCAGCAGCCAAGTTTGGGTAGGGCAGGGGGCAACCTACGAGCAGTACTTC	CASSQVWVGQGATYEQYF
TRBV20-1	medium-sized	TRBJ2-1	TRBD1	TGCAGTGCTAGAGTCCTTAACAGGGGTAGTTACAATGAGCAGTTCTTC	CSARVLNRGSYNEQFF
TRBV10-3	many	TRBJ1-2	-	TGTGCCACCTCTGACAGTTTGGATGGCTACACCTTC	CATSDSLDGYTF
TRBV9	many	TRBJ1-1	-	TGTGCCAGCAGCGAACATAGTAACACTGAAGCTTTCTTT	CASSEHSNTEAFF
TRBV15	-	TRBJ2-7	TRBD2	TGTGCCACCAGCAGAACCGGGACTAGCGGGGGGCTTGCCTACGAGCAGTACTTC	CATSRTGTSGGLAYEQYF
TRBV7-3	few	TRBJ2-1	-	TGTGCCAGCAGCTTGAGACAGAGGGGAGATGAGCAGTTCTTC	CASSLRQRGDEQFF
TRBV7-2	many	TRBJ2-7	TRBD2	TGTGCCAGCAGCCTAGCGGGCAACTCCTACGAGCAGTACTTC	CASSLAGNSYEQYF
TRBV21-1	many	TRBJ2-1	-	TGTGCCAGCAGCAAAGAGAGGGCGAGTTCCTACAATGAGCAGTTCTTC	CASSKERASSYNEQFF
TRBV29-1	many	TRBJ1-1	TRBD1	TGCAGCGTTACGGGACAGCTGAACACTGAAGCTTTCTTT	CSVTGQLNTEAFF
TRBV3-1	few	TRBJ2-7	TRBD2	TGTGCCAGCAGTGTAGCGGGGACTTACGAGCAGTACTTC	CASSVAGTYEQYF
TRBV6-6	many	TRBJ1-1	-	TGTGCCAGCAGTCCATGGGACATCAACACTGAAGCTTTCTTT	CASSPWDINTEAFF
TRBV6-4	-	TRBJ2-2	-	TGTGCCAGCAGTGTTGCAGGGATCGCCGGGGAGCTGTTTTTT	CASSVAGIAGELFF
TRBV20-1	many	TRBJ2-1	-	TGCAGTGCCATTAGGACCAAAAACAGGTTGAACAATGAGCAGTTCTTC	CSAIRTKNRLNNEQFF
TRBV7-8	many	TRBJ1-2	-	TGTGCCAGCAGCGTAGGCGGGAAGGAGGGAAACTATGGCTACACCTTC	CASSVGGKEGNYGYTF
TRBV2	-	TRBJ2-5	TRBD2	TGTGCCAGCAGTGAGTACCCGGGACTAGCGGGAGGCCGTGAGACCCAGTACTTC	CASSEYPGLAGGRETQYF
TRBV18	-	TRBJ2-2	-	TGTGCCAGCTCACTCGGGGCGAACACCGGGGAGCTGTTTTTT	CASSLGANTGELFF
TRBV28	many	TRBJ2-3	-	TGTGCCAGCAGTGACCCCTCCTTTGGGACAGATACGCAGTATTTT	CASSDPSFGTDTQYF
TRBV3-1	many	TRBJ2-7	-	TGTGCCAGCAGCCAAGACTACGAGCAGTACTTC	CASSQDYEQYF
TRBV6-1	many	TRBJ1-1	-	TGTGCCAGCAGCGCCTGGGAGGTGAAGGGCACTGAAGCTTTCTTT	CASSAWEVKGTEAFF
TRBV5-1	many	TRBJ2-1	-	TGCGCCAGCAGCTCGTACCGGGCAGGGGGGAATGAGCAGTTCTTC	CASSSYRAGGNEQFF
TRBV29-1	-	TRBJ2-6	-	TGCAGCGTTGGCACTACCGCTTTGACTGGGGCCAACGTCCTGACTTTC	CSVGTTALTGANVLTF
TRBV11-2	-	TRBJ2-1	-	TGTGCCAGCAGCTTATCCAATGAGCAGTTCTTC	CASSLSNEQFF
TRBV24-1	many	TRBJ2-1	TRBD2	TGTGCCACCAGTGAAACCGGGACTAGCGGTTACAATGAGCAGTTCTTC	CATSETGTSGYNEQFF
TRBV28	-	TRBJ2-7	TRBD2	TGTGCCAGCAGTTGGGATAGCGGGAGAGGGAGCGAGCAGTACTTC	CASSWDSGRGSEQYF
TRBV18	few	TRBJ2-7	-	TGTGCCAGCTCACCTCGACCTACTTCGGCATACGAGCAGTACTTC	CASSPRPTSAYEQYF
TRBV3-1	-	TRBJ2-1	-	TGTGCCAGCAGCTATGACTGGAAGGATGAGCAGTTCTTC	CASSYDWKDEQFF
TRBV6-6	many	TRBJ2-2	-	TGTGCCAGCAGGCCTTTGGACAGACCCACCGGGGAGCTGTTTTTT	CASRPLDRPTGELFF
TRBV30	-	TRBJ1-2	-	TGTGCCTGGACGCCGGGCCTTAGCGCCGTAGGCTACACCTTC	CAWTPGLSAVGYTF
TRBV10-1	many	TRBJ2-7	-	TGCGCCAGCAAGCCCTCCTACGAGCAGTACTTC	CASKPSYEQYF
TRBV5-1	medium-sized	TRBJ2-5	-	TGCGCCAGCACCCTCGAATTCCAAGAGACCCAGTACTTC	CASTLEFQETQYF
TRBV11-2	many	TRBJ2-5	TRBD2	TGTGCCAGCAGCCGACCTAGCGGGGGGCGCCAAGAGACCCAGTACTTC	CASSRPSGGRQETQYF
TRBV10-2	many	TRBJ2-7	TRBD2	TGCGCCAGCGGAGAACTAGCGCTAGGCATCGAGCAGTACTTC	CASGELALGIEQYF
TRBV12-3/TRBV12-4	-	TRBJ1-2	TRBD1	TGTGCCAGCAGCCATTACACCGGGACAGCCTATGGCTACACCTTC	CASSHYTGTAYGYTF
TRBV6-4	many	TRBJ2-1	TRBD2	TGTGCCAGCAGTGACTCTAGCGGGGGGGCCTACAATGAGCAGTTCTTC	CASSDSSGGAYNEQFF
TRBV12-3/TRBV12-4	-	TRBJ2-5	-	TGTGCCAGCAGCCAGGACTTTGGGCAAGAGACCCAGTACTTC	CASSQDFGQETQYF
TRBV5-8	many	TRBJ2-3	TRBD2	TGTGCCAGCAGCTTGATGGAGCGGGGGTCGTCAGATACGCAGTATTTT	CASSLMERGSSDTQYF
TRBV20-1	many	TRBJ2-5	-	TGCAGTATATGGACAGTGGAAGAGACCCAGTACTTC	CSIWTVEETQYF
TRBV4-3	many	TRBJ1-3	-	TGCGCCAGCAGCCCGACGGGGTCTGGAAACACCATATATTTT	CASSPTGSGNTIYF
TRBV4-2	few	TRBJ2-3	-	TGTGCCAGCAGCCAAGATAAGCGAGATACGCAGTATTTT	CASSQDKRDTQYF
TRBV6-1	many	TRBJ2-7	TRBD1	TGTGCCAGCATCCAAAGGACAGGGGGCTACGAGCAGTACTTC	CASIQRTGGYEQYF
TRBV5-5	many	TRBJ2-2	TRBD1	TGTGCCAGCAGCTTGAGGTCGATATTTGGGGACAGGGGAGACGGGGAGCTGTTTTTT	CASSLRSIFGDRGDGELFF
TRBV7-9	few	TRBJ1-6	-	TGTGCCAGCAGCTATGGCGGCCACTCTTATAATTCACCCCTCCACTTT	CASSYGGHSYNSPLHF
TRBV7-2	many	TRBJ2-3	-	TGTGCCAGCAGCTTAGTCCACACAGATACGCAGTATTTT	CASSLVHTDTQYF
TRBV29-1	many	TRBJ2-3	TRBD2	TGCAGCGGCCTACTAGCGAGAGCAGATACGCAGTATTTT	CSGLLARADTQYF
TRBV14	many	TRBJ2-7	-	TGTGCCAGCAGCCATCCCCCTGGGGGCTACGAGCAGTACTTC	CASSHPPGGYEQYF
TRBV11-2	few	TRBJ1-2	-	TGTGCCAGCAGCTTCGAGGGGAATGGCTACACCTTC	CASSFEGNGYTF
TRBV28	-	TRBJ2-7	TRBD2	TGTGCCAGCACACCCTCGGGACTAGCGGCTACCTACGAGCAGTACTTC	CASTPSGLAATYEQYF
TRBV20-1	many	TRBJ1-5	-	TGCAGTGCTTCAGGTAGCAATCAGCCCCAGCATTTT	CSASGSNQPQHF
TRBV25-1	-	TRBJ1-2	-	TGTGCCAGCCGACCCGGACCAGGAGATGGCTACACCTTC	CASRPGPGDGYTF
TRBV5-1	-	TRBJ2-5	TRBD1	TGCGCCAGCAGCTTGGCTCCGGACAGGGTTGAGGAGACCCAGTACTTC	CASSLAPDRVEETQYF
TRBV19	many	TRBJ2-1	-	TGTGCCAGTAGTATAGTTGCAGGACCTGGAAGCTACAATGAGCAGTTCTTC	CASSIVAGPGSYNEQFF
TRBV7-2	few	TRBJ2-3	TRBD2	TGTGCCAGCAGCCCAGTGGGACTAGCGGGGGCCAGGGATACGCAGTATTTT	CASSPVGLAGARDTQYF
TRBV19	few	TRBJ2-3	-	TGTGCCAGTAGTACCCTCAGGGGCCTGGGGGATACGCAGTATTTT	CASSTLRGLGDTQYF
TRBV7-3	few	TRBJ1-2	TRBD1	TGTGCCAGCAGCCGTGACAGGGGAGGTGGCTACACCTTC	CASSRDRGGGYTF